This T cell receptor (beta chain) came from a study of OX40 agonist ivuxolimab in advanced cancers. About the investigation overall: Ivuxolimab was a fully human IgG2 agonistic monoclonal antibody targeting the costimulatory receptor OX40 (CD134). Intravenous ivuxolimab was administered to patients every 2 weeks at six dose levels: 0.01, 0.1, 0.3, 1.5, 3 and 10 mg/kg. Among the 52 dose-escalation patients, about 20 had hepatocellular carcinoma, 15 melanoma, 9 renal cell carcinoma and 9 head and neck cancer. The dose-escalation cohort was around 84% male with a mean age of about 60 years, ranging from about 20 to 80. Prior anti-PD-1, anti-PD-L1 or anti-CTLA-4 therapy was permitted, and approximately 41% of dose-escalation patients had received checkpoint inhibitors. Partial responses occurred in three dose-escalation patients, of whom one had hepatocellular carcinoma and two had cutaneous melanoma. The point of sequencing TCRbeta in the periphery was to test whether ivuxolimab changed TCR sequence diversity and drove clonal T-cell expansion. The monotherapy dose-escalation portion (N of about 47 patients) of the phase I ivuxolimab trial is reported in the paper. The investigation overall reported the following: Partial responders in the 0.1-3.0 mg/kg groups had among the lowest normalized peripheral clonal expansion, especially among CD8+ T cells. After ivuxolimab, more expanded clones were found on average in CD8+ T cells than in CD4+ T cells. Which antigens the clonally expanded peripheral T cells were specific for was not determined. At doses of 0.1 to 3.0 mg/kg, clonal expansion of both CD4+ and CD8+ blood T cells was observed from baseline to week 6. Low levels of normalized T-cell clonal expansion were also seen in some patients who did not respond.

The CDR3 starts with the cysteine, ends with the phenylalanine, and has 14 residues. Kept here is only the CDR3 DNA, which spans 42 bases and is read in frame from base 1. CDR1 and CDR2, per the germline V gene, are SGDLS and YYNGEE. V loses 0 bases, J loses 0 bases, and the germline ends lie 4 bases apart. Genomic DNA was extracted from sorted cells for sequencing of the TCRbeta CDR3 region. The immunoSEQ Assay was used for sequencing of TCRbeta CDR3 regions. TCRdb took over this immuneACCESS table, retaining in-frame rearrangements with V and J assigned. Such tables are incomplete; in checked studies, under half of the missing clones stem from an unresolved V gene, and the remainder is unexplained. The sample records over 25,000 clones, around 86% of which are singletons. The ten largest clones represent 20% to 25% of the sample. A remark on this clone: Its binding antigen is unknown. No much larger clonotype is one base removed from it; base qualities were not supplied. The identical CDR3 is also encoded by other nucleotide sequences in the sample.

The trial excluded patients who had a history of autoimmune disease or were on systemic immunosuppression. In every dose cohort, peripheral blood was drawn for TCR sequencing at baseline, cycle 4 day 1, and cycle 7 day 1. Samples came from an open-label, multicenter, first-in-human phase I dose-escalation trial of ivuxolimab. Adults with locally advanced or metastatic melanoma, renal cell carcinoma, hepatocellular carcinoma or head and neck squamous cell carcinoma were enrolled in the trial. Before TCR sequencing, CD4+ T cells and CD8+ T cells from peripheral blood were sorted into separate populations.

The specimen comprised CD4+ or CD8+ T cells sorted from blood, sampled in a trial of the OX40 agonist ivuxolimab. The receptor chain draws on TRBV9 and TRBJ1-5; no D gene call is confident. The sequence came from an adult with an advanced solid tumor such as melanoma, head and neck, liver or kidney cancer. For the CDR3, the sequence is CASSVAGSNQPQHF. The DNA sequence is TGTGCCAGCAGCGTAGCCGGTAGCAATCAGCCCCAGCATTTT.